These 18 T cell receptor beta chains were all obtained from the same sample, sequenced in a study of T cell repertoires in cytomegalovirus infection. These receptors have no known antigen. TCRdb re-derived calls from the reads in MiXCR, one entry per CDR3 protein. The sample lists 300,000 or so distinct CDR3 sequences, roughly 25% seen once, with 13% in the top ten. This specimen was cultured PBMCs, taken from culture after CMV antigen stimulation. Every receptor here comes from a human donor in good health (CMV status not recorded). Some clones in this sample may be carry-over from other donors' samples.

The chain uses TRBV19 and TRBJ2-2; D remains ambiguous. The CDR3 sequence is 13 residues long. Trimming stripped 7 bases from V and 2 bases from J, with 8 bases between. Germline loops: CDR1 LNHDA, CDR2 SQIVND (reference sequence). CDR3 region: CASMVQNTGELFF. The DNA of the CDR3 is TGTGCCAGTATGGTCCAAAACACCGGGGAGCTGTTTTTT.

The chain carries TRBV5-1 and TRBJ2-1; 10 bases fit TRBD2. Germline V lookup: CDR1 SGHRS, CDR2 YFSETQ. This CDR3 is 17 amino acids long. The V segment lost 4 bases and the J segment 0 bases; nucleotides outside the gene matches: 7. CDR3 in amino acids: CASSDSAGGSSYNEQFF. CDR3 coding DNA: TGCGCCAGCAGCGACTCAGCGGGGGGGAGCTCCTACAATGAGCAGTTCTTC.

In this sample, this clonotype turned up a few times. The chain uses TRBV10-3 and TRBJ2-3, with D perhaps matching TRBD1 or TRBD2 (7 bases each). The CDR3 is 14 residues long. Germline CDR1 ENHRY, CDR2 SYGVKD. V lost 7 bases to trimming and J lost 5 bases, with 16 bases between them. The CDR3 bases are TGTGCCATCAATAACCAGGGGGGGCGAGATACGCAGTATTTT. Translated: CAINNQGGRDTQYF.

In its sample, this clonotype was seen a few times. The chain recombines TRBV29-1 with TRBJ1-1, with D maybe TRBD1 (5 bases). V was trimmed by 4 bases and J by 4 bases, leaving 25 bases between them. CDR1 is SQVTM and CDR2 is ANQGSEA in the germline V gene. This CDR3 comprises 17 residues. This chain's CDR3 is CSVGWGYRRGVSTEAFF. CDR3 sequence (DNA): TGCAGCGTTGGATGGGGGTATAGGAGAGGCGTTTCCACTGAAGCTTTCTTT.

V usage is TRBV15 and J usage is TRBJ2-1, with 8 nucleotides matching TRBD2. This CDR3 is built from 17 residues. Per the germline V gene, CDR1 is LNHNV and CDR2 is YYDKDF (reference sequence). V gave up 3 bases and J gave up 5 bases; unmatched junction bases: 12. The CDR3 DNA reads as TGTGCCACCAGCAGGACCACAGTGGCGGGAGGAAACAATGAGCAGTTCTTC. This sequence encodes CATSRTTVAGGNNEQFF.

The sample holds many counts of this clonotype. This chain links TRBV7-9 with TRBJ1-4; 11 bases agree with TRBD1. Looked up from germline, CDR1 is SEHNR and CDR2 is FQNEAQ (reference sequence). The CDR3 has 17 amino acids. J gave up 3 bases and V 5 bases, and 8 bases lay outside the gene matches. CDR3 protein: CASSLGQGAQANEKLFF. CDR3 bases: TGTGCCAGCAGCCTCGGACAGGGGGCGCAGGCTAATGAAAAACTGTTTTTT.

The V gene is TRBV28, the J gene TRBJ1-2; D is unclear. The ends were cut back, 5 bases at V and 6 bases at J, with 7 bases in the middle. The CDR3 has 11 residues. CDR1 is MDHEN, CDR2 SYDVKM, per germline. The CDR3 sequence: CASSPSDGYTF. The CDR3 nucleotides read TGTGCCAGCAGTCCGAGTGATGGCTACACCTTC.

This clonotype occurred a few times. The junction departs from germline at one end; a sequencing error may be responsible. The chain employs TRBV24-1 and TRBJ1-1; no clear D. CDR1 and CDR2 from the germline V gene are KGHDR and SFDVKD. This CDR3 region has 8 residues. CDR3 residues: CATSEAFF. The CDR3 nucleotides read TGTGCCACGAGTGAAGCTTTCTTT.

This clonotype has at least ten counts. The chain recombines TRBV7-2 with TRBJ2-3; D not certain. V lost 3 bases, J lost 1 base, and 8 bases lay in between. The germline V gene encodes CDR1 SGHTA and CDR2 FQGNSA. The length of the CDR3 is 14 residues. For the CDR3, the DNA is TGTGCCAGCAGCTTCAGAGGAGGCACAGATACGCAGTATTTT. The encoded protein is CASSFRGGTDTQYF.

J is TRBJ2-3 and V is TRBV27; 7 bases fit TRBD1. CDR1 and CDR2 (germline): MNHEY, SMNVEV (reference sequence). Losses at the gene ends were 4 bases for V and 0 bases for J; bases not matched to a gene: 7. This CDR3 has 16 amino acids. The DNA for the CDR3 is TGTGCCAGCAGTTCGCAGGGGGTTACTAGCACAGATACGCAGTATTTT. This encodes CASSSQGVTSTDTQYF.

The chain uses TRBV20-1 and TRBJ1-6; D might be TRBD1 (6 bases). CDR3 length: 14 residues. Germline-derived CDR1 and CDR2 are DFQATT and SNEGSKA (reference sequence). V lost 6 bases, J lost 6 bases, and 15 bases lay in between. CDR3 in amino acids: CSASPDSINSPLHF. CDR3 coding DNA: TGCAGTGCCAGTCCGGACAGTATTAATTCACCCCTCCACTTT.

The chain links TRBV2 to TRBJ2-1; 12 bases map to TRBD2. The CDR3 is 14 amino acids. J was trimmed by 7 bases and V by 8 bases; bases with no gene match: 6. Germline assignment: CDR1 SNHLY and CDR2 FYNNEI. The CDR3 nucleotides are TGTGCCAGCCGCTGGACTAGCGGGGCAAATGAGCAGTTCTTC. Translation gives CASRWTSGANEQFF.

This rearrangement joins TRBV7-8 to TRBJ1-3; D is unclear. The CDR3 loop spans 13 amino acids. The germline V gene has CDR1 SGHVS and CDR2 FQNEAQ. Between the trimmed V and J ends, which lost 1 base and 8 bases, there was a span of 9 bases. The CDR3 nucleotides are TGTGCCAGCAGCTTAGAAGTAGTGGACACCATATATTTT. This gives the protein CASSLEVVDTIYF.

The chain has TRBV11-3 and TRBJ1-2; D not certain. This CDR3 is built from 13 residues. The V gene's germline CDR1 is SGHNT and CDR2 YENEEA. Deletions cut 5 bases from V and 0 bases from J, with 7 bases between. CDR3 in amino acids: CASSPRTNYGYTF. CDR3 nucleotide sequence: TGTGCCAGCAGCCCGCGTACTAACTATGGCTACACCTTC.

This clonotype was seen many times. The rearrangement uses TRBV6-1 and TRBJ2-7; no firm D call. Trimming stripped 5 bases from V and 3 bases from J, with 17 bases between. The CDR3 has 15 amino acids. Germline-derived CDR1 and CDR2 are MNHNS and SASEGT. CDR3 coding DNA: TGTGCCAGCAGTTATCCGGACGCTGGGCTCTACGAGCAGTACTTC. Translated: CASSYPDAGLYEQYF.

CDR3 DNA sequence: TGTGCCAGCAGAGGACAGACCAATCAGCCCCAGCATTTT. Translating gives CASRGQTNQPQHF. The chain has TRBV28 and TRBJ1-5, with D maybe TRBD1 (6 bases). Trimming removed 6 bases at V and 3 bases at J, with 9 bases between. Germline V gives CDR1 MDHEN, CDR2 SYDVKM. The CDR3 runs 13 residues.

The table lists this clonotype with many counts. The chain couples TRBV7-2 to TRBJ1-1; no firm D call. The CDR3 runs 14 residues. Trimming cost V 3 bases and J 3 bases, with 11 bases left between them. Germline V gene lookup returns CDR1 SGHTA and CDR2 FQGNSA. DNA of the CDR3: TGTGCCAGCAGCTTGGTTGGAGGCGACACTGAAGCTTTCTTT. This translates into CASSLVGGDTEAFF. Together with reference TRBV7-2 and TRBJ1-1, the CDR3 gives the full variable domain: GAGVSQSPSNKVTEKGKDVELRCDPISGHTALYWYRQSLGQGLEFLIYFQGNSAPDKSGLPSDRFSAERTGGSVSTLTIQRTQQEDSAVYLCASSLVGGDTEAFFGQGTRLTVV.

This CDR3 is CATSRDYESPLHF. CDR3 nucleotides: TGTGCCACCAGCAGAGACTACGAATCACCCCTCCACTTT. The chain combines TRBV15 with TRBJ1-6; D is ambiguous. Germline loops: CDR1 LNHNV, CDR2 YYDKDF (reference sequence). This CDR3 is 13 amino acids long. Trimming left V 0 bases short and J 10 bases short, with 7 bases between.